Judged by frequency, the clone carrying this T cell receptor beta chain is medium-sized. The antigen is not known. The sample originates from a study of CXCR3-negative and CXCR3-positive naive CD8 T cells. Whole-study context: The total count of TRB reads reached 120 million to 150 million, and each library contributed about 1.5 +/- 0.3 million. General study findings and limits: Relative to memory CD8+ cells, whose diversity was much lower, both naive subsets had comparably high diversity. CXCR3-expressing naive cells carried TRB CDR3s more hydrophobic than those of CXCR3-negative naive cells.

Using triplicate sorts, some 300,000 cells were collected each time from every CD8+ T cell subset. The CDR3 runs to 14 residues. The germline CDR1 and CDR2 sequences are MRHNA and SNTAGT. 5' RACE that incorporated UMI labels was used to prepare the TRB cDNA libraries. TCRdb re-called the 5' RACE reads, yielding one record per CDR3 amino acid sequence without DNA. Its table lists some 120,000 distinct CDR3 sequences. Sequencing used naive CXCR3+ CD8+ T cells from blood. Subset meaning: CD45RO-CCR7+CD27+CD95- naive CD8+ T cells expressing CXCR3 (TNR3+). The sequence came from a human donor in good health. Some clones in this sample may be carry-over from other donors' samples. The J gene is TRBJ2-1, the V gene TRBV6-4; as DNA is missing, the TRBD2 call by TCRdb cannot be tested. The CDR3 sequence is CASSVSSEYNEQFF.